Listed here are 16 T cell receptor beta chains from one sample, sequenced in a study of blood T cell repertoires in COVID-19. The protocol was immunoSEQ multiplex PCR, while the TCRdb copy is restricted to in-frame clones and leaves out a portion. The table includes more than 200,000 clones, 80% to 95% detected once. Sequences were obtained from PBMCs or T cells enriched from blood (not recorded which). Receptors were obtained from a woman in her late teens or twenties who had recovered from COVID-19.

The chain employs TRBV13 and TRBJ2-2; TRBD2 agrees at 9 bases. The CDR3 has 16 amino acids. J lost 5 bases, V lost 1 base, and 5 bases had no gene match. The germline V gene has CDR1 PRHDT and CDR2 FYEKMQ (reference sequence). This CDR3 is CASSLALAGWTGELFF. The CDR3 DNA reads TGTGCCAGCAGCTTAGCCCTAGCGGGATGGACCGGGGAGCTGTTTTTT.

CDR3 region: CASSQQRTYNEQFF. CDR3 coding DNA: TGCGCCAGCAGCCAGCAGCGGACCTACAATGAGCAGTTCTTC. The chain joins TRBV4-1 to TRBJ2-1; the D gene is possibly TRBD2 (5 bases). The CDR3 covers 14 residues. The germline gives CDR1 MGHRA, CDR2 YSYEKL. V lost 3 bases and J 2 bases, leaving 8 bases between the germline ends.

The DNA for the CDR3 is TGTGCCAGCAGGTTAGCGGGAGGGCCGGAGGAGCAGTACTTC. Encoded protein: CASRLAGGPEEQYF. The chain has TRBV5-4 and TRBJ2-7, with TRBD2 matching 11 bases. The CDR3 contains 14 residues. Trimming cost V 5 bases and J 7 bases; bases outside gene matches: 8. Germline lookup yields CDR1 SGHNT and CDR2 YYREEE (reference sequence).

The DNA of the CDR3 is TGTGCTAGTGGTTTGGTTCCAAATTCCGGCTCTGGAAACACCATATATTTT. As protein: CASGLVPNSGSGNTIYF. The chain has TRBV12-5 and TRBJ1-3; D remains unclear. The germline V gene has CDR1 LGHNT and CDR2 FRNRAP. CDR3 size: 17 residues. Between the trimmed V and J ends, which lost 0 bases and 0 bases, there was a span of 12 bases.

V usage is TRBV5-1 and J usage is TRBJ1-5, with 8 bases matching TRBD1. J was trimmed by 4 bases and V by 4 bases; bases with no gene match: 7. Germline V gene sequence: CDR1 SGHRS, CDR2 YFSETQ. This CDR3 contains 15 residues. The CDR3: CASSPEQGVNQPQHF. CDR3 sequence (DNA): TGCGCCAGCAGCCCCGAACAGGGGGTTAATCAGCCCCAGCATTTT. The full variable domain, with the rest looked up from reference TRBV5-1 and TRBJ1-5, is KAGVTQTPRYLIKTRGQQVTLSCSPISGHRSVSWYQQTPGQGLQFLFEYFSETQRNKGNFPGRFSGRQFSNSRSEMNVSTLELGDSALYLCASSPEQGVNQPQHFGDGTRLSIL.

DNA for the CDR3: TGTGCCACCGAACGTACAGGGGGATCCTACGAGCAGTACTTC. Amino acid sequence: CATERTGGSYEQYF. The chain employs TRBV6-5 and TRBJ2-7; TRBD1 matches at 8 bases. V lost 10 bases and J lost 1; bases outside the gene matches: 9. The CDR3 is made up of 14 amino acids. Germline-derived CDR1 and CDR2 are MNHEY and SVGAGI.

This chain links TRBV27 with TRBJ1-1; 10 bases map to TRBD1. CDR1 and CDR2 from the germline V gene are MNHEY and SMNVEV (reference sequence). CDR3 length equals 18 residues. The ends lost 1 base at V and 0 bases at J; junction bases unmatched: 8. CDR3 sequence: CASSLLLPGQGMNTEAFF. The CDR3 bases are TGTGCCAGCAGTTTATTATTACCGGGACAGGGGATGAACACTGAAGCTTTCTTT.

V is TRBV6-5 and J is TRBJ1-5; D is unclear. Trimming stripped 4 bases from V and 6 bases from J, with 10 bases between. This CDR3 is 13 amino acids long. Germline CDR1 and CDR2: MNHEY and SVGAGI. The CDR3 DNA is TGTGCCAGCAGTTCCCAGGAAGGTCAGCCCCAGCATTTT. This codes for CASSSQEGQPQHF.

The rearrangement joins TRBV9 to TRBJ1-2, with TRBD1 identical over 7 bases. V lost 0 bases to trimming and J lost 3 bases; unmatched junction nucleotides: 2. From germline, CDR1 is SGDLS and CDR2 YYNGEE. This CDR3 has 14 amino acids. The CDR3 reads CASSVAGTDYGYTF. The DNA of the CDR3 is TGTGCCAGCAGCGTAGCCGGGACAGACTATGGCTACACCTTC.

The chain combines TRBV7-2 with TRBJ2-1; 16 bases line up with TRBD2. Germline V CDR1 and CDR2: SGHTA, FQGNSA. The CDR3 is 17 amino acids. V dropped 3 bases and J dropped 11; count of bases not matched to a gene: 10. The CDR3 loop reads CASSLGQGTSGRGKQFF. The CDR3 DNA reads as TGTGCCAGCAGCTTGGGGCAAGGGACTAGCGGGAGGGGAAAGCAGTTCTTC. Supplemented by reference TRBV7-2 and TRBJ2-1, the full variable domain reads GAGVSQSPSNKVTEKGKDVELRCDPISGHTALYWYRQSLGQGLEFLIYFQGNSAPDKSGLPSDRFSAERTGGSVSTLTIQRTQQEDSAVYLCASSLGQGTSGRGKQFFGPGTRLTVL.

The chain couples TRBV6-4 to TRBJ1-3; no firm D call. This CDR3 is 15 amino acids long. V was pared by 4 bases and J by 0 bases, with 10 bases between. The germline V gene encodes CDR1 MRHNA and CDR2 SNTAGT. The CDR3 DNA reads as TGTGCCAGCAGTGCCCCCCATTTCTCTGGAAACACCATATATTTT. This translates into CASSAPHFSGNTIYF.

The CDR3 DNA follows: TGCAGCGTTGTAACGGGACAAAAAGCCTACGAGCAGTACTTC. Its protein product is CSVVTGQKAYEQYF. The chain employs TRBV29-1 and TRBJ2-7, with D possibly matching TRBD1 (6 bases). Trimming removed 4 bases from V and 2 bases from J, with 15 bases in between. The CDR3 is 14 residues long. Germline lookup yields CDR1 SQVTM and CDR2 ANQGSEA.

The chain is built from TRBV6-5 and TRBJ1-4; TRBD1 might be the D (5 bases). This CDR3 comprises 12 residues. V was trimmed by 4 bases and J by 8 bases, leaving 8 bases between them. Germline CDR1 reads MNHEY; CDR2 reads SVGAGI. CDR3 DNA: TGTGCCAGCAGTTCCGGGGGGGAAAAACTGTTTTTT. It is translated as CASSSGGEKLFF.

This chain joins TRBV27 and TRBJ2-7, with 7 bases aligning to TRBD1. The junction had 5 bases not matched to a gene; V was cut back by 5 bases and J by 1 base. This CDR3 has 14 residues. Germline CDR1 and CDR2: MNHEY and SMNVEV (reference sequence). In DNA, the CDR3 is TGTGCCAGCAGTCCCTGGACAGGTTCCTACGAGCAGTACTTC. Amino acid sequence: CASSPWTGSYEQYF.

The DNA for the CDR3 is TGTGCCAGCAGCTCGGGACAGGGAATTGGAAACACCATATATTTT. This sequence encodes CASSSGQGIGNTIYF. The rearrangement uses TRBV6-5 and TRBJ1-3; 9 bases map to TRBD1. The CDR3 is made up of 15 amino acids. Trimming removed 6 bases from V and 3 bases from J; junction bases left unmatched: 6. Germline loops: CDR1 MNHEY, CDR2 SVGAGI.

The V and J genes are TRBV11-2 and TRBJ2-5, with 11 bases matching TRBD2. The CDR3 extends over 14 amino acids. Looked up from germline, CDR1 is SGHAT and CDR2 is FQNNGV. V trimming: 5 bases; J trimming: 7 bases; junction bases outside the gene matches: 6. The CDR3 is CASSLGTSGWTQYF. DNA of the CDR3: TGTGCCAGCAGCCTAGGGACTAGCGGTTGGACCCAGTACTTC.